The 3 T cell receptor beta chains in this list originate from one sample, sequenced in a study of Graves' ophthalmopathy and Graves' hyperthyroidism (dated by TCRdb to the late 2010s). Sequencing was carried out with an Illumina HiSeq 2000. For repertoire sequencing, TCR beta CDR3 regions were amplified from RNA transcripts. HTBI primers and the Qiagen OneStep RT-PCR kit were used in a first-round RT-PCR, which was followed by a second-round multiplex PCR, size selection and purification. TCRdb took the public reads, trimmed them with fastp at Q25, ran MiXCR for clone calling and kept in-frame beta chains. Every entry covers one CDR3 protein and lists the most common genes and DNA from its rows. The sample table contains about 480,000 distinct CDR3 sequences; only one count was recorded for roughly 14% of them. The ten largest make up 9.8% of the sample. The source material was blood. These receptors originate from a woman in her twenties or thirties with Graves' ophthalmopathy. Donor details come from another sample of the same person, matched by shared clones.

This rearrangement joins TRBV19 to TRBJ2-5; D perhaps matches TRBD1 (6 bases). The CDR3 consists of 13 residues. V lost 6 bases and J 5 bases, leaving 13 bases between the germline ends. CDR1 is LNHDA and CDR2 is SQIVND in the germline V gene (reference sequence). The CDR3 spells CASSKYRDETQYF. The CDR3, as DNA: TGTGCCAGTAGCAAATACAGGGATGAGACCCAGTACTTC.

The gene calls are TRBV11-2 and TRBJ2-7; D is ambiguous. The CDR3 consists of 13 residues. Germline CDR1 and CDR2: SGHAT and FQNNGV. The V end lost 5 bases, the J end lost 2 bases, and 10 bases lay between the germline ends. As DNA, the CDR3 is TGTGCCAGCAGCAGCCCAAGGACCTACGAGCAGTACTTC. This translates into CASSSPRTYEQYF.

This clonotype has a count of ten or more. The V gene is TRBV2, the J gene TRBJ1-1; D is uncertain. V gave up 6 bases and J gave up 1 base, with 9 bases separating them. The CDR3 covers 13 residues. Per the germline V gene, CDR1 is SNHLY and CDR2 is FYNNEI. This CDR3 reads CASSQRENTEAFF. For the CDR3, the DNA is TGTGCCAGCAGCCAGAGAGAGAACACTGAAGCTTTCTTT.